What follows are 27 T cell receptor beta chains derived from one specimen sequenced in a study of beta chain features in type 1 diabetes (dated by TCRdb to 2016 to 2019). General findings and caveats noted by the study authors: A moderate but significant shortening of TCRB CDR3 length was observed in type 1 diabetes patients in all four CD4+ subsets.

Libraries were made using the immunoSEQ multiplex PCR assay. The entire amount of isolated RNA was reverse transcribed using the High Capacity cDNA Reverse Transcription Kit, so the sequenced TCRB transcripts were expressed ones. The table comes from immuneACCESS by way of TCRdb, which keeps in-frame sequences with V and J called. Part of the clones is missing from these tables; in studies checked, under half for an unresolved V gene and the rest for unknown reasons. The sample yields 230,000 or so clones; around 15% were counted once. The ten largest account for approximately 0.086% of the sample. For these receptors, no antigen is known. Sequenced: naive CD4+ T cells from blood. The intended sense of this specimen's cell subset or site label: true naive CD4+ T cells. Receptors originate from a man in his thirties or forties with type 1 diabetes.

This clone was picked up a small number of times. V is TRBV5-1 and J is TRBJ2-4, with 7 bases aligning to TRBD1. This CDR3 region has 14 residues. Germline trimming cut 4 bases from V and 5 bases from J; bases unmatched to any gene: 6. CDR1 and CDR2 from the germline V gene are SGHRS and YFSETQ. CDR3 residues: CASSLGTAENIQYF. The CDR3 coding sequence is TGCGCCAGCAGCCTCGGGACAGCTGAAAACATTCAGTACTTC.

The genes are TRBV6-1 and TRBJ1-1; D ambiguous. Per germline, CDR1 MNHNS and CDR2 SASEGT. This CDR3 has 16 amino acids. The V end lost 0 bases, the J end lost 1 base, and 12 bases lay between the germline ends. The CDR3 loop reads CASSEAGFRPNTEAFF. CDR3 coding DNA: TGTGCCAGCAGTGAAGCGGGATTCCGCCCGAACACTGAAGCTTTCTTT.

This clone was found a few times. CDR3 nucleotide sequence: TGTGCCAGCAGCGCGCGGACAGCCTCTGGAAACACCATATATTTT. Its protein product is CASSARTASGNTIYF. This rearrangement joins TRBV9 to TRBJ1-3, with D possibly being TRBD1 (6 bases). The CDR3 totals 15 residues. The V gene's germline CDR1 is SGDLS and CDR2 YYNGEE. Trimming left V 3 bases short and J 0 bases short, with 10 bases between.

The rearrangement links TRBV19 to TRBJ2-3; D is unclear. The V end lost 4 bases, the J end lost 2 bases, and 10 bases lay between the germline ends. This CDR3 region has 14 residues. The germline gives CDR1 LNHDA, CDR2 SQIVND (reference sequence). The CDR3 is CASSTNRDTDTQYF. CDR3 coding DNA: TGTGCCAGTAGTACCAACAGAGACACAGATACGCAGTATTTT.

The sample holds a few counts of this clone. The rearrangement joins TRBV29-1 to TRBJ2-3, with 9 bases lining up with TRBD1. After removal of 8 bases from V and 5 bases from J, the junction contained 8 bases not matched to a gene. Looked up from germline, CDR1 is SQVTM and CDR2 is ANQGSEA. CDR3 length: 13 residues. In nucleotides, the CDR3 is TGCAGCACCGACAGGGGGGGATTAGATACGCAGTATTTT. Its translation: CSTDRGGLDTQYF.

In this sample, this clone turned up a few times. The genes are TRBV29-1 and TRBJ2-3; D ambiguous. The CDR3 has 14 residues. In germline, CDR1 is SQVTM, CDR2 ANQGSEA. Deletions cut 5 bases from V and 2 bases from J, with 14 bases between. For the CDR3, the DNA is TGCAGCGTTCCGGCCCAAGGGATCACAGATACGCAGTATTTT. This gives the protein CSVPAQGITDTQYF.

There are a few counts of this clone. The genes are TRBV6-6 and TRBJ2-5; no definite D call. V lost 2 bases and J lost 5, with 6 bases in between. The CDR3 sequence is 12 residues long. Germline assignment: CDR1 MNHNY and CDR2 SVGAGI (reference sequence). The CDR3 loop reads CASSYRSETQYF. CDR3 DNA: TGTGCCAGCAGTTACCGGAGCGAGACCCAGTACTTC.

This clone turned up a few times. J is TRBJ1-2 and V is TRBV9; D might be TRBD1 (6 bases). The V and J ends lost 4 bases and 4 bases respectively, with 11 bases between them. CDR3 length equals 13 residues. Germline V gene lookup returns CDR1 SGDLS and CDR2 YYNGEE. CDR3 protein: CASSSGQTYGYTF. The CDR3, as DNA: TGTGCCAGCAGCTCCGGACAGACCTATGGCTACACCTTC.

This clone was counted only a few times. The rearrangement uses TRBV29-1 and TRBJ2-7; 7 bases agree with TRBD1. CDR1 is SQVTM, CDR2 ANQGSEA, per germline. The CDR3 spans 15 residues. Losses at the gene ends were 6 bases for V and 2 bases for J; bases not matched to a gene: 13. CDR3 in amino acids: CSVQLYRDSTYEQYF. The DNA for the CDR3 is TGCAGCGTCCAACTCTACCGGGACAGCACCTACGAGCAGTACTTC.

Concerning this clone: The sample has other DNA sequences that encode this CDR3 too. The V call is TRBV5-1, the J call TRBJ2-1; 8 bases map to TRBD1. Germline V gene sequence: CDR1 SGHRS, CDR2 YFSETQ. CDR3 length: 14 amino acids. After removal of 4 bases from V and 5 bases from J, the junction contained 5 bases not matched to a gene. The CDR3 loop is CASSLGTGNNEQFF. CDR3 DNA sequence: TGCGCCAGCAGCCTAGGGACAGGCAACAATGAGCAGTTCTTC.

The rearrangement links TRBV30 to TRBJ2-7; no clear D gene. The CDR3 sequence is 11 residues long. Germline CDR1 is GTSNPN and CDR2 is SVGIG (reference sequence). The ends were cut back, 3 bases at V and 6 bases at J, with 9 bases in the middle. This chain's CDR3 is CAWSTRGEQYF. The CDR3 coding sequence is TGTGCCTGGAGCACAAGAGGCGAGCAGTACTTC. Full variable domain (rest looked up from reference TRBV30 and TRBJ2-7): SQTIHQWPATLVQPVGSPLSLECTVEGTSNPNLYWYRQAAGRGLQLLFYSVGIGQISSEVPQNLSASRPQDRQFILSSKKLLLSDSGFYLCAWSTRGEQYFGPGTRLTVT.

This clone was found a few times. The chain couples TRBV28 to TRBJ2-1; the match to TRBD2 covers 13 bases. CDR3 size: 14 residues. Germline V lookup: CDR1 MDHEN, CDR2 SYDVKM. V shed 6 bases, J shed 6 bases, and the junction held 2 bases outside the gene matches. The CDR3 DNA reads TGTGCCAGCAGGAGGACTAGCGGGAGCAATGAGCAGTTCTTC. This translates into CASRRTSGSNEQFF.

The chain uses TRBV9 and TRBJ2-2; D is possibly TRBD1 (6 bases). Trimming took 4 bases from V and 4 from J, leaving 14 bases between them. From germline, CDR1 is SGDLS and CDR2 YYNGEE. The CDR3 is made up of 15 amino acids. The CDR3 sequence: CASSSRTVSTGELFF. CDR3 sequence (DNA): TGTGCCAGCAGCTCAAGGACAGTAAGCACCGGGGAGCTGTTTTTT.

The chain couples TRBV25-1 to TRBJ2-2; 7 bases are a match to TRBD1. CDR1 MGHDK and CDR2 SYGVNS come from the germline V gene. The CDR3 length is 14 residues. J was trimmed by 6 bases and V by 3 bases; bases with no gene match: 4. DNA of the CDR3: TGTGCCAGCAGTGAGTCGGACAGGCCCGGGGAGCTGTTTTTT. It yields the protein CASSESDRPGELFF. Full variable domain (missing parts from reference TRBV25-1 and TRBJ2-2): EADIYQTPRYLVIGTGKKITLECSQTMGHDKMYWYQQDPGMELHLIHYSYGVNSTEKGDLSSESTVSRIRTEHFPLTLESARPSHTSQYLCASSESDRPGELFFGEGSRLTVL.

The rearrangement joins TRBV7-9 to TRBJ1-4, with a tentative D call TRBD1 (5 bases). Trimming left V 3 bases short and J 8 bases short, with 13 bases between. Germline loops: CDR1 SEHNR, CDR2 FQNEAQ (reference sequence). This CDR3 is 14 amino acids long. The CDR3 loop is CASSFAGFEEKLFF. The CDR3 DNA reads TGTGCCAGCAGCTTTGCAGGGTTCGAGGAAAAACTGTTTTTT. The full variable domain, in which reference TRBV7-9 and TRBJ1-4 provide the parts outside the CDR3, is DTGVSQNPRHKITKRGQNVTFRCDPISEHNRLYWYRQTLGQGPEFLTYFQNEAQLEKSRLLSDRFSAERPKGSFSTLEIQRTEQGDSAMYLCASSFAGFEEKLFFGSGTQLSVL.

The rearrangement joins TRBV7-9 to TRBJ2-7; D gene uncertain. The germline V and J ends were trimmed by 0 bases and 2 bases, with 8 bases remaining between them. CDR3 length: 14 amino acids. Germline V gene sequence: CDR1 SEHNR, CDR2 FQNEAQ (reference sequence). The CDR3 protein is CASSLALSPYEQYF. CDR3 nucleotide sequence: TGTGCCAGCAGCTTAGCCCTATCCCCCTACGAGCAGTACTTC.

The chain carries TRBV23-1 and TRBJ2-2, with a weak D call TRBD2 (6 bases). TRBV23-1 is identified as an open reading frame with a role that is uncertain. V shed 2 bases and J shed 6 bases, with 7 bases lying between them. The CDR3 has 13 amino acids. CDR3 amino acids: CASSQTGAGELFF. Written as DNA, the CDR3 is TGCGCCAGCAGTCAAACGGGGGCCGGGGAGCTGTTTTTT.

This clone turned up a few times. The chain couples TRBV4-2 to TRBJ1-2; no clear D. This CDR3 spans 15 amino acids. V shed 0 bases and J shed 2 bases, with 10 bases lying between them. CDR1 LGHNA and CDR2 YNFKEQ come from the germline V gene. The CDR3 here is CASSQEAGRNYGYTF. CDR3 nucleotides: TGTGCCAGCAGCCAAGAGGCAGGACGGAACTATGGCTACACCTTC.

As to this clone: Other nucleotide sequences from this sample produce the same CDR3. The chain recombines TRBV7-6 with TRBJ2-5; no clear D. V gave up 1 base and J gave up 1 base, with 4 bases separating them. The CDR3 loop spans 13 amino acids. CDR1 is SGHVS, CDR2 FNYEAQ, per germline. Written as DNA, the CDR3 is TGTGCCAGCAGCTTAGGCGCCCAAGAGACCCAGTACTTC. As protein: CASSLGAQETQYF. Variable domain in full (rest from reference TRBV7-6 and TRBJ2-5): GAGVSQSPRYKVTKRGQDVALRCDPISGHVSLYWYRQALGQGPEFLTYFNYEAQQDKSGLPNDRFSAERPEGSISTLTIQRTEQRDSAMYRCASSLGAQETQYFGPGTRLLVL.

This clone was found a few times. This chain uses TRBV15 with TRBJ2-7; 9 bases fit TRBD2. Per germline, CDR1 LNHNV and CDR2 YYDKDF (reference sequence). After removal of 2 bases from V and 3 bases from J, the junction contained 5 bases not matched to a gene. The length of the CDR3 is 15 residues. CDR3 sequence reads: CATSRSSSGDYEQYF. The CDR3 DNA is TGTGCCACCAGCAGAAGTTCTAGCGGGGACTACGAGCAGTACTTC.

V gene TRBV29-1 combines with J gene TRBJ1-1; D gene unclear. The CDR3 length is 14 residues. The ends were cut back, 2 bases at V and 1 base at J, with 11 bases in the middle. Germline-derived CDR1 and CDR2 are SQVTM and ANQGSEA. The chain's CDR3 is CSVEMRSRNTEAFF. The CDR3 DNA sequence: TGCAGCGTTGAAATGCGGTCAAGGAACACTGAAGCTTTCTTT.

The chain joins TRBV28 to TRBJ2-6, with D uncertain. The CDR3 contains 15 residues. From germline, CDR1 is MDHEN and CDR2 SYDVKM. Trimming pared 7 bases from V and 2 bases from J, leaving 12 bases between. CDR3 in amino acids: CASMSSVTGANVLTF. CDR3 nucleotide sequence: TGTGCCAGCATGTCTTCTGTAACTGGGGCCAACGTCCTGACTTTC.

There are a few counts of this clone. The rearrangement joins TRBV7-7 to TRBJ2-5; TRBD1 might be the D (5 bases). CDR1 is SSHAT and CDR2 is FNYEAQ in the germline V gene (reference sequence). The V end was cut by 1 base, the J end by 4 bases, with 7 bases between. This CDR3 is built from 13 residues. The CDR3 loop reads CASSLGQIETQYF. The CDR3 DNA is TGTGCCAGCAGCTTAGGACAGATAGAGACCCAGTACTTC. The variable domain in full, completed from reference TRBV7-7 and TRBJ2-5, reads GAGVSQSPRYKVTKRGQDVTLRCDPISSHATLYWYQQALGQGPEFLTYFNYEAQPDKSGLPSDRFSAERPEGSISTLTIQRTEQRDSAMYRCASSLGQIETQYFGPGTRLLVL.

This clone was found a few times. The chain links TRBV7-9 to TRBJ2-7; a possible D gene is TRBD2 (6 bases). The CDR3 loop spans 12 amino acids. CDR1 SEHNR and CDR2 FQNEAQ come from the germline V gene (reference sequence). Trimming took off 4 bases at V and 7 bases at J, with 11 bases between the two ends. The CDR3 spells CASSSLASEQYF. CDR3 DNA: TGTGCCAGCAGCTCGCTAGCGTCAGAGCAGTACTTC.

A few counts support this clone. V gene TRBV29-1 combines with J gene TRBJ1-5; D is possibly TRBD1 (5 bases). Trimming removed 6 bases from V and 1 base from J, with 10 bases in between. The CDR3 length is 13 residues. Germline values: CDR1 SQVTM, CDR2 ANQGSEA. The CDR3 bases are TGCAGCGTCAGGGCCGCAAGCAATCAGCCCCAGCATTTT. This codes for CSVRAASNQPQHF.

The chain links TRBV6-4 to TRBJ1-2; possibly TRBD1 for D (5 bases). This CDR3 is built from 14 residues. From germline, CDR1 is MRHNA and CDR2 SNTAGT. V was pared by 6 bases and J by 5 bases, with 16 bases between. The CDR3 protein is CASSPGPTMYGYTF. The CDR3 DNA reads TGTGCCAGCAGCCCGGGACCCACGATGTATGGCTACACCTTC.

V gene TRBV7-2 combines with J gene TRBJ1-2, with a weak D call TRBD1 (6 bases). V was cut by 5 bases and J by 5 bases, with 9 bases left in between. The germline gives CDR1 SGHTA, CDR2 FQGNSA. The length of the CDR3 is 12 residues. As DNA, the CDR3 is TGTGCCAGCAGCCAGGACAGATATGGCTACACCTTC. As protein: CASSQDRYGYTF. The full variable domain, in which reference TRBV7-2 and TRBJ1-2 provide the parts outside the CDR3, is GAGVSQSPSNKVTEKGKDVELRCDPISGHTALYWYRQSLGQGLEFLIYFQGNSAPDKSGLPSDRFSAERTGGSVSTLTIQRTQQEDSAVYLCASSQDRYGYTFGSGTRLTVV.